Here is one TCR beta chain with its context. Its antigen is unidentified. The CDR3 loop spans 14 amino acids. CDR1 is SGHNT, CDR2 YYREEE, per germline (reference sequence). V was pared by 4 bases and J by 2 bases, with 2 bases of the junction left unmatched. These data come from a study of a mutant IDH1 vaccine in newly diagnosed glioma. The overall study: The start of vaccination came 4-6 weeks after radiotherapy alone, or with temozolomide cycles.

Time point reported: week 23, last vaccination. It was 300 ug of mutant IDH1 20-mer peptide that made up each vaccine dose, given with topical imiquimod. The table came from immunoSEQ multiplex PCR; TCRdb's copy has only in-frame clones and leaves some out. Among about 67,000 clones listed, 84% were seen once. This sequence was found in a man younger than 30 with glioma. The input for sequencing was PBMCs, taken from a glioma patient whose treatment included an IDH1 peptide vaccine. The rearrangement joins TRBV5-4 to TRBJ1-3; the match to TRBD1 covers 8 bases. CDR3 protein: CASSPDRAGNTIYF. CDR3 bases: TGTGCCAGCAGCCCGGACAGGGCTGGAAACACCATATATTTT.